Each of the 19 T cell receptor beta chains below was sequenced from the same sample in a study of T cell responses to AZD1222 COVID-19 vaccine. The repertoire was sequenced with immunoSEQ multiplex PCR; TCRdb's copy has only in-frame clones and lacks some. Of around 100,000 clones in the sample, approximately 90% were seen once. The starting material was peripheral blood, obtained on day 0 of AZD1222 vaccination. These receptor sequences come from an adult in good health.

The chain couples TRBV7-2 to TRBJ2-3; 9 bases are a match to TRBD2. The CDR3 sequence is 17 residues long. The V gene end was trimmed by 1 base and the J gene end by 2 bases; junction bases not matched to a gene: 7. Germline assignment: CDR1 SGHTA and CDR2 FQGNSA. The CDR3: CASSLGGGGRATDTQYF. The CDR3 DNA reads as TGTGCCAGCAGCTTAGGAGGGGGCGGGAGGGCCACAGATACGCAGTATTTT.

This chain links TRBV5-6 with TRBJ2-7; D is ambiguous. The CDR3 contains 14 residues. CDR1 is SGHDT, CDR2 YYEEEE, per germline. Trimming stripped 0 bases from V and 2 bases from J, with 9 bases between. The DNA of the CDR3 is TGTGCCAGCAGCTTGGGGCAGAATCCCTACGAGCAGTACTTC. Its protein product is CASSLGQNPYEQYF.

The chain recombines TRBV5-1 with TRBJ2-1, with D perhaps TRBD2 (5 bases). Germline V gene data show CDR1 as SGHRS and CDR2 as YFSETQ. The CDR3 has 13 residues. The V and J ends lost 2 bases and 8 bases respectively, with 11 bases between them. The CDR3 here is CASSLAEMDEQFF. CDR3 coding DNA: TGCGCCAGCAGCTTAGCGGAGATGGATGAGCAGTTCTTC.

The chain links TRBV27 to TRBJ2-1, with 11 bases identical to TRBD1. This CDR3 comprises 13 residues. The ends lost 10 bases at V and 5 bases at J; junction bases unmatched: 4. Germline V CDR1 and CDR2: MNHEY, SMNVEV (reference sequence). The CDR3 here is CATGTGGDNEQFF. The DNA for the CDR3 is TGTGCCACCGGGACAGGGGGGGACAATGAGCAGTTCTTC.

CDR3 DNA sequence: TGTGCCAGCATCACGTGGGGGGAGGGTGGCTACACCTTC. This sequence encodes CASITWGEGGYTF. V gene TRBV5-4 combines with J gene TRBJ1-2, with D possibly TRBD1 on 5 matching bases. Germline CDR1 reads SGHNT; CDR2 reads YYREEE (reference sequence). Between the trimmed V and J ends, which lost 6 bases and 7 bases, there was a span of 16 bases. CDR3 length: 13 residues.

The CDR3 spells CASSPQWGDGYTF. In DNA form, the CDR3 reads TGCGCCAGCAGCCCGCAGTGGGGGGATGGCTACACCTTC. The chain joins TRBV5-1 to TRBJ1-2; the D gene is possibly TRBD1 (5 bases). V was trimmed by 4 bases and J by 6 bases, leaving 13 bases between them. The CDR3 extends over 13 amino acids. Germline V CDR1 and CDR2: SGHRS, YFSETQ.

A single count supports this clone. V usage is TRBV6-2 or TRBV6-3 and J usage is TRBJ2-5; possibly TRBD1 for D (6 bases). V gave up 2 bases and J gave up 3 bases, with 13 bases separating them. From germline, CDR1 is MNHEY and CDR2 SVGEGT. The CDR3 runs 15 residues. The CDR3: CASSYDTDSKETQYF. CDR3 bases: TGTGCCAGCAGTTACGACACGGACAGTAAAGAGACCCAGTACTTC.

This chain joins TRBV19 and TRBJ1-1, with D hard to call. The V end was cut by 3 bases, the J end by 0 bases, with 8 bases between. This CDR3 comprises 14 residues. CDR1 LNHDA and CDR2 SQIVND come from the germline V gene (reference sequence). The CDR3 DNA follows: TGTGCCAGTAGTATGTGGCAGATGAACACTGAAGCTTTCTTT. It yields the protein CASSMWQMNTEAFF.

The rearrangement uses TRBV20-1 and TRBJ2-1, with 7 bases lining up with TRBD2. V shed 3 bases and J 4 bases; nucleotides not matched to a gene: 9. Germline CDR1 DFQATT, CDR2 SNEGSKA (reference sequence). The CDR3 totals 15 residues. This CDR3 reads CSASVRGGNYNEQFF. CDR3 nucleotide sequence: TGCAGTGCTAGTGTGCGGGGAGGGAATTACAATGAGCAGTTCTTC.

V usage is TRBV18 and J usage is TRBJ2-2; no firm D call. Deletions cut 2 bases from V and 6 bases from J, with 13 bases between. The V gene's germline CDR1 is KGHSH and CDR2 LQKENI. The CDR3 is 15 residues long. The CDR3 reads CASSPSIDVAGELFF. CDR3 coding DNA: TGTGCCAGCTCACCATCCATAGATGTCGCCGGGGAGCTGTTTTTT.

The CDR3 DNA sequence: TGTGCCACCAGCCGGGACAGGGGGGGTGAGCAGTACTTC. This encodes CATSRDRGGEQYF. The chain recombines TRBV15 with TRBJ2-7; 11 bases match TRBD1. The CDR3 runs to 13 residues. Looked up from germline, CDR1 is LNHNV and CDR2 is YYDKDF (reference sequence). Losses at the gene ends were 5 bases for V and 7 bases for J; bases not matched to a gene: 4.

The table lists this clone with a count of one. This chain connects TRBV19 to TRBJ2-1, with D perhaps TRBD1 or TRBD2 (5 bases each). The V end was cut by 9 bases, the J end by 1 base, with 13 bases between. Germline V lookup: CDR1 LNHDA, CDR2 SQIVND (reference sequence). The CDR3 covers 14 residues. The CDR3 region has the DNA TGTGCCAGGTCCGGGTGGGGGTCCTACAATGAGCAGTTCTTC. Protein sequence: CARSGWGSYNEQFF. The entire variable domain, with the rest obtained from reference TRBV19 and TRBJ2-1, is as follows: DGGITQSPKYLFRKEGQNVTLSCEQNLNHDAMYWYRQDPGQGLRLIYYSQIVNDFQKGDIAEGYSVSREKKESFPLTVTSAQKNPTAFYLCARSGWGSYNEQFFGPGTRLTVL.

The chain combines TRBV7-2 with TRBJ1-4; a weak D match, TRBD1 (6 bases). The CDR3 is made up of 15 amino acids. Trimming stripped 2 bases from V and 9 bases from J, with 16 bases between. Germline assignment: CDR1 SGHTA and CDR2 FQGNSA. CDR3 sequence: CASSLTTGQMQKLFF. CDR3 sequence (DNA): TGTGCCAGCAGCTTAACAACAGGGCAGATGCAAAAACTGTTTTTT. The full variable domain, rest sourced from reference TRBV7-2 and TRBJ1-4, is GAGVSQSPSNKVTEKGKDVELRCDPISGHTALYWYRQSLGQGLEFLIYFQGNSAPDKSGLPSDRFSAERTGGSVSTLTIQRTQQEDSAVYLCASSLTTGQMQKLFFGSGTQLSVL.

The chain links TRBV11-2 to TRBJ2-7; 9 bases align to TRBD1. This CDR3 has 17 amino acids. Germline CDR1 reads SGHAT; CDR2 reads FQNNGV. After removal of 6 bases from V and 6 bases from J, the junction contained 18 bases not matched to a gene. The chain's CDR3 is CASSSLVTGTGNSEQYF. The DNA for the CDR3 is TGTGCCAGCAGTTCACTAGTTACCGGGACAGGGAACAGCGAGCAGTACTTC.

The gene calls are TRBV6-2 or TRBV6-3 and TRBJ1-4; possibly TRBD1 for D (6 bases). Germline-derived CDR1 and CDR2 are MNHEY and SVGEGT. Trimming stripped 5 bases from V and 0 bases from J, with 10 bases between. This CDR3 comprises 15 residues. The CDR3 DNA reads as TGTGCCAGCAGTGAGACAGGTGCAACTAATGAAAAACTGTTTTTT. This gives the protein CASSETGATNEKLFF.

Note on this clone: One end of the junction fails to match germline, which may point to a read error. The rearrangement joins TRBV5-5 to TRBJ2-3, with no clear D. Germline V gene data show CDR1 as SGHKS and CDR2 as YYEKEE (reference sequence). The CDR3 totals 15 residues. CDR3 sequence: CAGSFRALLADTQYF. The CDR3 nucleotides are TGTGCCGGCAGCTTCCGGGCCTTACTCGCGGATACGCAGTATTTT.

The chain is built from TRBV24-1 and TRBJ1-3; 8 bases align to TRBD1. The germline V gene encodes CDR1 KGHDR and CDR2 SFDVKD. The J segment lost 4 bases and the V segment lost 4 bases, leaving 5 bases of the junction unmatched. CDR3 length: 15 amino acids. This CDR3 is CATSDRGPGGNTIYF. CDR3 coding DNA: TGTGCCACCAGTGACAGGGGGCCGGGGGGAAACACCATATATTTT.

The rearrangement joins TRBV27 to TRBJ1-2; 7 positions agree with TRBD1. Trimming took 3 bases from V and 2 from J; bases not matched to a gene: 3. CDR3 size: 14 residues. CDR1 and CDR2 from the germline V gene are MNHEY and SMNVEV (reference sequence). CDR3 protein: CASSFTGANYGYTF. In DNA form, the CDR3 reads TGTGCCAGCAGTTTTACAGGGGCAAACTATGGCTACACCTTC.

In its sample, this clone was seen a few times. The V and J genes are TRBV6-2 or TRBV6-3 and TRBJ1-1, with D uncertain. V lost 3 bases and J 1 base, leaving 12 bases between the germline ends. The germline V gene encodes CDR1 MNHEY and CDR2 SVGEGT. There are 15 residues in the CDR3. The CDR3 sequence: CASSYTRVENTEAFF. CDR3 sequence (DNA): TGTGCCAGCAGTTATACACGGGTAGAGAACACTGAAGCTTTCTTT.